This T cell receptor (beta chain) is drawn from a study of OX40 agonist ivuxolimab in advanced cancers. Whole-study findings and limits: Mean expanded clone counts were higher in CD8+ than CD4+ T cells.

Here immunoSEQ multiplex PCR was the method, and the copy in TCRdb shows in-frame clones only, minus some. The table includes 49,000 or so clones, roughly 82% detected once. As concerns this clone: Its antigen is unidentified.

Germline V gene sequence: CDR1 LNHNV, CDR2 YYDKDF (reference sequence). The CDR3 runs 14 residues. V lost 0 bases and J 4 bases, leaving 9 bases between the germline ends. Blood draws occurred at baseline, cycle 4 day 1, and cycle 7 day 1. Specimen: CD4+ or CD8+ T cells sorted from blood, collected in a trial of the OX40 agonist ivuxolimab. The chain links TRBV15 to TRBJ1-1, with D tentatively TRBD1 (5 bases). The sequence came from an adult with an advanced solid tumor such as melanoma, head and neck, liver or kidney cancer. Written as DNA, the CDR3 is TGTGCCACCAGCAGAGAGGGGCAGGCCACTGAAGCTTTCTTT. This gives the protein CATSREGQATEAFF.